This TCR beta chain was profiled in a study of a mutant IDH1 vaccine in newly diagnosed glioma. As for time point: week 11, during vaccination. Every vaccination contained 300 ug of the mutant IDH1 20-mer peptide and was paired with topical imiquimod. Worth noting for this clone: What it recognizes is unknown.

Findings and caveats of the study: Pseudoprogression appeared unlinked to shifts in leading peripheral T cell clonotypes.

Germline lookup yields CDR1 SQVTM and CDR2 ANQGSEA. This CDR3 spans 12 amino acids. Trimming cost V 4 bases and J 4 bases; bases outside gene matches: 3. Some clones are missing from TCRdb's copy, which holds only in-frame ones; the method was immunoSEQ multiplex PCR. The sample lists 50,000 to 60,000 clones, roughly 90% seen once, with approximately 2.5% in the top ten. The receptor comes from a man aged 50 or older with glioma. Here the sequenced sample was PBMCs, taken from a glioma patient whose treatment included an IDH1 peptide vaccine. V is TRBV29-1 and J is TRBJ1-2; 7 positions match TRBD1. CDR3: CSVGGGVYGYTF. DNA for the CDR3: TGCAGCGTTGGAGGGGGCGTCTATGGCTACACCTTC.